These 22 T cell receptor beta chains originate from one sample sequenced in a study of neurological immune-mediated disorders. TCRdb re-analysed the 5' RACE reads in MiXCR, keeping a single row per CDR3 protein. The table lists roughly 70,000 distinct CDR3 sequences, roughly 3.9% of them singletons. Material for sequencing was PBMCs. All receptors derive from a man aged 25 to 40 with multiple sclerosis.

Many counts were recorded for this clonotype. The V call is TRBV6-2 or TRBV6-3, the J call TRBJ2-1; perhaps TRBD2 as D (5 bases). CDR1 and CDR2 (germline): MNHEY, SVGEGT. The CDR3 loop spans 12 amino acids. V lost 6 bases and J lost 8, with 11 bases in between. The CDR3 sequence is CASSLLRDEQFF. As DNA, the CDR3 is TGTGCCAGCAGCCTATTGCGGGATGAGCAGTTCTTC.

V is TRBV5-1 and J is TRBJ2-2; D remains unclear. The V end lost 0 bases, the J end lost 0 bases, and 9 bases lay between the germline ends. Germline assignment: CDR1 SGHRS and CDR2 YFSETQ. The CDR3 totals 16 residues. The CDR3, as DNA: TGCGCCAGCAGCTTGGCGTGGCAGACGAACACCGGGGAGCTGTTTTTT. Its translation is CASSLAWQTNTGELFF.

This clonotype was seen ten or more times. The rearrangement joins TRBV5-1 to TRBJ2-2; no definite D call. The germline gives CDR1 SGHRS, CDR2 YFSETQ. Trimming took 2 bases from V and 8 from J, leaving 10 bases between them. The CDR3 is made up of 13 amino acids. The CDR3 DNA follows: TGCGCCAGCAGCTTCTCTGCGGAGGGGGAGCTGTTTTTT. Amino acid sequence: CASSFSAEGELFF.

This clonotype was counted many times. The CDR3 DNA reads as TGTGCCACCCACGTTTCGACTGAAGCTTTCTTT. It encodes CATHVSTEAFF. V gene TRBV28 combines with J gene TRBJ1-1, with unresolved D. Deletions cut 10 bases from V and 5 bases from J, with 11 bases between. The CDR3 covers 11 residues. The germline gives CDR1 MDHEN, CDR2 SYDVKM.

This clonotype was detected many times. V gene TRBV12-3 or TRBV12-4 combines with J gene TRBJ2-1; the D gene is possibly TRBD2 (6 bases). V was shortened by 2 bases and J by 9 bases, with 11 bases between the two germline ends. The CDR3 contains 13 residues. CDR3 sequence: CASSLYSGGEQFF. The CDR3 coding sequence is TGTGCCAGCAGTTTATACTCCGGGGGTGAGCAGTTCTTC.

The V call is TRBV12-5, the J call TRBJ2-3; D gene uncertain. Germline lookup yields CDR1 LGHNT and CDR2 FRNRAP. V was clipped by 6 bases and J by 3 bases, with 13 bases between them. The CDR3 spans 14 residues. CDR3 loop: CASGSGKGTDTQYF. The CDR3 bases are TGTGCTAGTGGCTCCGGAAAGGGTACAGATACGCAGTATTTT.

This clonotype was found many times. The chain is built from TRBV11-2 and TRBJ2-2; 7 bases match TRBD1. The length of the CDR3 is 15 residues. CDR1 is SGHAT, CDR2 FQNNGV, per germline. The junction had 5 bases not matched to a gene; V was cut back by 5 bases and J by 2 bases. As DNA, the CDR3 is TGTGCCAGCAGCCCCGGACAGGTTAACACCGGGGAGCTGTTTTTT. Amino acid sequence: CASSPGQVNTGELFF.

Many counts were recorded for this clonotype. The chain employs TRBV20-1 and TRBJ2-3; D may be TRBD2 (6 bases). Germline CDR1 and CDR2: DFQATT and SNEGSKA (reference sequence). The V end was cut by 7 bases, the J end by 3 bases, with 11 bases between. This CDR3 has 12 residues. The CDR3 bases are TGCAGTGGGTGGGGGAGGACAGATACGCAGTATTTT. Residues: CSGWGRTDTQYF.

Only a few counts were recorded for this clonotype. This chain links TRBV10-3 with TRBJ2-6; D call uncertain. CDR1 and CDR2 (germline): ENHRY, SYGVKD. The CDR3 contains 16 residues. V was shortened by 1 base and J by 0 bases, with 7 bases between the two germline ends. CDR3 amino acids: CAISELGSSGANVLTF. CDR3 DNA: TGTGCCATCAGTGAGTTAGGAAGCTCTGGGGCCAACGTCCTGACTTTC.

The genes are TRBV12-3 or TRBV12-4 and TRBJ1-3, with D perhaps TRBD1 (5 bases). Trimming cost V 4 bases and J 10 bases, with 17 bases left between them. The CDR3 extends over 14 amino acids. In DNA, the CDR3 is TGTGCCAGCAGTTCCACCGGGACTTTGGAAACCATATATTTT. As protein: CASSSTGTLETIYF.

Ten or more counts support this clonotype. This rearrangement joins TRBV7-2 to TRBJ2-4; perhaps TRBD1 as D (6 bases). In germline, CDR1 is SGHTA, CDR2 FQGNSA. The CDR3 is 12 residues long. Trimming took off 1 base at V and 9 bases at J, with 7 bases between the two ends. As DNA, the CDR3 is TGTGCCAGCAGCTTAGGAGGGGGCATTCAGTACTTC. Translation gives CASSLGGGIQYF.

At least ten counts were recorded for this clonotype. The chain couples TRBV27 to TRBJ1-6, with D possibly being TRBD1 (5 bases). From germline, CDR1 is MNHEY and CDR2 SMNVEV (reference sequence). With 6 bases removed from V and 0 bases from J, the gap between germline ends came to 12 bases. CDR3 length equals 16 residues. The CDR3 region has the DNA TGTGCCAGCAGGGCACGGACAAGCTCCTATAATTCACCCCTCCACTTT. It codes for CASRARTSSYNSPLHF.

The CDR3: CASSVRAGAYEQYF. DNA of the CDR3: TGCGCCAGCAGCGTCCGAGCCGGGGCCTACGAGCAGTACTTC. This chain links TRBV4-1 with TRBJ2-7, with D maybe TRBD2 (5 bases). The CDR3 loop spans 14 amino acids. Germline-derived CDR1 and CDR2 are MGHRA and YSYEKL. V was cut by 5 bases and J by 2 bases, with 13 bases left in between.

CDR3 DNA: TGCGCCAGCAGCATTACAGGGAGCTCCTACAATGAGCAGTTCTTC. This encodes CASSITGSSYNEQFF. The chain combines TRBV5-1 with TRBJ2-1; D is perhaps TRBD1 (6 bases). Looked up from germline, CDR1 is SGHRS and CDR2 is YFSETQ. V lost 4 bases, J lost 0 bases, and 11 bases lay in between. The CDR3 has 15 amino acids.

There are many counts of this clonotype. The CDR3 sequence: CASSFGLAGGKTQYF. CDR3 sequence (DNA): TGTGCCAGCAGCTTCGGACTAGCGGGGGGGAAGACCCAGTACTTC. The rearrangement uses TRBV11-2 and TRBJ2-5; 15 bases match TRBD2. Unmatched junction bases numbered 2, after V lost 3 bases and J lost 6 bases. Germline V CDR1 and CDR2: SGHAT, FQNNGV. The CDR3 is 15 amino acids.

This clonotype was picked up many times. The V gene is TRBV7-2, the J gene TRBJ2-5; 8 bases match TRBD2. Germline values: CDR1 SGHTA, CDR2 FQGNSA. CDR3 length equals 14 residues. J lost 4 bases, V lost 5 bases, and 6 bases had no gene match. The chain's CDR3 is CASSRGGGGETQYF. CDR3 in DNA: TGTGCCAGCAGCCGGGGGGGGGGTGGAGAGACCCAGTACTTC. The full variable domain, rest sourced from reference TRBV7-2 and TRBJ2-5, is GAGVSQSPSNKVTEKGKDVELRCDPISGHTALYWYRQSLGQGLEFLIYFQGNSAPDKSGLPSDRFSAERTGGSVSTLTIQRTQQEDSAVYLCASSRGGGGETQYFGPGTRLLVL.

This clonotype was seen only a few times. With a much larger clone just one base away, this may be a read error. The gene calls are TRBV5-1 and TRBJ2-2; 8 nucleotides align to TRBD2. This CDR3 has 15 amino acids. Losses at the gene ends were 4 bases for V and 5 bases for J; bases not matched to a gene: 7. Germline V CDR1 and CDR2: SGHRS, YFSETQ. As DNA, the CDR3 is TGCGCCAGCAGCCCGGGGGGGCGAAAGACCGGGGAGCTGTTTTTT. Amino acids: CASSPGGRKTGELFF.

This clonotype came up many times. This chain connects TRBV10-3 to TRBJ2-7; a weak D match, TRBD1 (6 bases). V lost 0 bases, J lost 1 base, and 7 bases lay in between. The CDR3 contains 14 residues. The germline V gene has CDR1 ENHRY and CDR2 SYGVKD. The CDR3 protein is CAISESGGSYEQYF. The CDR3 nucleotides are TGTGCCATCAGTGAGTCAGGGGGATCCTACGAGCAGTACTTC.

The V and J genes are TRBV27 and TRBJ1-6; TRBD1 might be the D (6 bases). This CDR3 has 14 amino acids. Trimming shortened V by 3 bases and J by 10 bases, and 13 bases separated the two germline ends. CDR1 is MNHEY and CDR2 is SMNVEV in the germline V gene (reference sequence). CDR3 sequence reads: CASSLNRVGSPLHF. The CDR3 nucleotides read TGTGCCAGCAGTTTGAACAGGGTCGGATCACCCCTCCACTTT.

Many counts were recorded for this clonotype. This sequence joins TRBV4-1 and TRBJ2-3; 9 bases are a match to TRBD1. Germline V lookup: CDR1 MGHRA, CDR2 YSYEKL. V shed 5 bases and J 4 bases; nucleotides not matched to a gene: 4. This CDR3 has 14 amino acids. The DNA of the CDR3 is TGCGCCAGCAGCTCGGACAGGGGACCAGATACGCAGTATTTT. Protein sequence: CASSSDRGPDTQYF.

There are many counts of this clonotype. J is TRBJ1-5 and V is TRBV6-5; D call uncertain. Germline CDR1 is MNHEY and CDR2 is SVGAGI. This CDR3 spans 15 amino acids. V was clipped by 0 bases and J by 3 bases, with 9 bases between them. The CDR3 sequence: CASSYSSGDNQPQHF. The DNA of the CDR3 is TGTGCCAGCAGTTACTCGAGCGGAGACAATCAGCCCCAGCATTTT.

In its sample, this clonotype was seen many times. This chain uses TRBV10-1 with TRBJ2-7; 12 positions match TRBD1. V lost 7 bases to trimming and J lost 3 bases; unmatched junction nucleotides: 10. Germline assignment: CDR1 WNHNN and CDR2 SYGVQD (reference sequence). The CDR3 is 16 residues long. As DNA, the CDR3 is TGCGCCAGCATTTCGGGACAGGGGGCGCGGGGCTACGAGCAGTACTTC. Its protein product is CASISGQGARGYEQYF.